This T cell receptor beta chain was sequenced in a study of blood T cells in healthy people across ages. The donors, aged roughly 6 to 90, were healthy Caucasians from Russia. Per germline, CDR1 DFQATT and CDR2 SNEGSKA (reference sequence). V was cut by 0 bases and J by 11 bases, with 25 bases left in between. The CDR3 extends over 16 amino acids. Through a sample-barcoded 5' primer and a J-beta primer mix, a second PCR was run for about 6 to 11 cycles. TCRdb re-derived calls from the 5' RACE reads in MiXCR, one entry per CDR3 protein. The table lists approximately 600,000 distinct CDR3 sequences, roughly 58% of them singletons, with 30% to 40% in the top ten. Study observations and caveats: With age, beta diversity per million T cells declined roughly linearly, significantly by about 40.

A note on this clonotype: As yet, its antigen is unknown.

Sequenced material: blood. The TCR was taken from a man aged 60 to 75 in good health. The chain carries TRBV20-1 and TRBJ2-5; a possible D gene is TRBD2 (5 bases). This chain's CDR3 is CSARDPNSVGSYGQYF. The CDR3 DNA reads as TGCAGTGCTAGAGATCCCAATAGCGTGGGGAGCTACGGGCAGTACTTC.